Shown below are 7 T cell receptor beta chains from a single sample sequenced in a study of CD8+ T cells in alopecia areata. Extracted RNA was reverse transcribed, and the resulting cDNA served as sequencing template. Sequencing used immunoSEQ multiplex PCR; TCRdb keeps in-frame clones, though not all of them. The repertoire consists of 150,000 or so clones, with 85% to 90% occurring once and the leading ten covering roughly 15%. Material: CD8+ T cells sorted from blood, obtained at week 0. The receptor set was obtained from a human donor with alopecia areata.

J is TRBJ2-1 and V is TRBV19, with D unresolved. V was cut by 5 bases and J by 3 bases, with 11 bases left in between. The CDR3 is 14 amino acids. Germline V gives CDR1 LNHDA, CDR2 SQIVND (reference sequence). The CDR3 region is CASSFGRGYNEQFF. The CDR3 nucleotides read TGTGCCAGTAGTTTCGGACGCGGCTACAATGAGCAGTTCTTC.

The chain recombines TRBV5-1 with TRBJ2-3, with TRBD2 identical over 13 bases. The V gene's germline CDR1 is SGHRS and CDR2 YFSETQ. The CDR3 is 16 amino acids. Trimming at V came to 4 bases and at J to 4 bases, leaving 6 bases not matched to a gene. The CDR3 sequence is CASSQGLAGASDTQYF. The CDR3 bases are TGCGCCAGCAGCCAAGGACTAGCGGGAGCGTCAGATACGCAGTATTTT. The full variable domain, its missing parts supplied by reference TRBV5-1 and TRBJ2-3, is KAGVTQTPRYLIKTRGQQVTLSCSPISGHRSVSWYQQTPGQGLQFLFEYFSETQRNKGNFPGRFSGRQFSNSRSEMNVSTLELGDSALYLCASSQGLAGASDTQYFGPGTRLTVL.

In DNA, the CDR3 is TGTGCCAGCAGCTTAGATACCCTTCCCGCACAGACCCAGTACTTC. This translates into CASSLDTLPAQTQYF. The V call is TRBV7-6, the J call TRBJ2-5; D not resolved. Germline V lookup: CDR1 SGHVS, CDR2 FNYEAQ. The length of the CDR3 is 15 residues. V was clipped by 1 base and J by 6 bases, with 15 bases between them. Variable domain in full (rest from reference TRBV7-6 and TRBJ2-5): GAGVSQSPRYKVTKRGQDVALRCDPISGHVSLYWYRQALGQGPEFLTYFNYEAQQDKSGLPNDRFSAERPEGSISTLTIQRTEQRDSAMYRCASSLDTLPAQTQYFGPGTRLLVL.

V is TRBV29-1 and J is TRBJ2-2, with 9 bases identical to TRBD2. The germline V gene has CDR1 SQVTM and CDR2 ANQGSEA. V was clipped by 7 bases and J by 0 bases; unmatched bases: 6. The length of the CDR3 is 15 residues. This CDR3 reads CSASLAGTNTGELFF. The CDR3 coding sequence is TGCAGCGCGAGCCTAGCGGGGACGAACACCGGGGAGCTGTTTTTT.

CDR3 bases: TGCGCCAGCAGCTCAAACAGGGTCTATGGCTACACCTTC. Translating it yields CASSSNRVYGYTF. The V and J genes are TRBV5-1 and TRBJ1-2, with TRBD1 as a possible D gene (6 bases). The CDR3 sequence is 13 residues long. Germline V lookup: CDR1 SGHRS, CDR2 YFSETQ. V lost 3 bases, J lost 4 bases, and 10 bases lay in between.

This clone appeared a single time. The chain links TRBV25-1 to TRBJ1-2; possible D gene TRBD1, 6 bases. With 11 bases removed from V and 3 bases from J, the gap between germline ends came to 13 bases. Germline lookup yields CDR1 MGHDK and CDR2 SYGVNS. This CDR3 is built from 12 residues. The CDR3 DNA sequence: TGTGCCTCGAGGACAGCCTACTATGGCTACACCTTC. This encodes CASRTAYYGYTF.

This sequence joins TRBV27 and TRBJ2-7; the D is unclear. The V end lost 6 bases, the J end lost 6 bases, and 18 bases lay between the germline ends. CDR1 and CDR2 (germline): MNHEY, SMNVEV (reference sequence). The CDR3 extends over 14 amino acids. The chain's CDR3 is CASSSRADGGEQYF. In DNA, the CDR3 is TGTGCCAGCAGCTCCCGGGCGGACGGCGGCGAGCAGTACTTC.